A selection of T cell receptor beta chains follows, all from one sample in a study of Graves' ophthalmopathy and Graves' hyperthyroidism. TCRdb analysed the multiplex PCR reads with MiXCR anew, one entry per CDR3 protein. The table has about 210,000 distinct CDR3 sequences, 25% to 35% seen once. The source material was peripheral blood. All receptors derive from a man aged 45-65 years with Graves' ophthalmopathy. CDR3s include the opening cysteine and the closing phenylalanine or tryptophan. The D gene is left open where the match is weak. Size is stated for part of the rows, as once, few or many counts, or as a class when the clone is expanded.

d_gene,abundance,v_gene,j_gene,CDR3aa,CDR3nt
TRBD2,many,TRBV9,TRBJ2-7,CASSPHLRLAGAPGEQYF,TGTGCCAGCAGCCCCCACCTGAGGCTAGCGGGAGCCCCGGGCGAGCAGTACTTC
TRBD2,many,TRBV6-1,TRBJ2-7,CASSPASGSSYEQYF,TGTGCCAGCAGCCCCGCTAGCGGTAGCTCCTACGAGCAGTACTTC
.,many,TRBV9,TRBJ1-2,CASSVGQMVNYGYTF,TGTGCCAGCAGCGTAGGGCAGATGGTTAACTATGGCTACACCTTC
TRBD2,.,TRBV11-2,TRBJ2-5,CASSSGLAGTSRETQYF,TGTGCCAGCAGCTCAGGACTAGCGGGGACCTCACGGGAGACCCAGTACTTC
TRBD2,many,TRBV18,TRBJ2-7,CASSLQATSGAYEQYF,TGTGCCAGCTCACTCCAGGCCACTAGCGGAGCCTACGAGCAGTACTTC
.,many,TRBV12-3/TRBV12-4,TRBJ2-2,CASSLRGSPNTGELFF,TGTGCCAGCAGTTTAAGGGGCAGCCCGAACACCGGGGAGCTGTTTTTT
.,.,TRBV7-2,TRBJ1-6,CASSLGRERPLHF,TGTGCCAGCAGCTTAGGGAGGGAGCGCCCCCTCCACTTT
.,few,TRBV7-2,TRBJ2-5,CASSFLAPQETQYF,TGTGCCAGCAGCTTCCTAGCGCCTCAAGAGACCCAGTACTTC
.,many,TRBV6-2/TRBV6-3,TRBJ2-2,CASSYSQGNTGELFF,TGTGCCAGCAGTTACTCGCAGGGCAACACCGGGGAGCTGTTTTTT
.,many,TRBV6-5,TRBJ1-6,CASSYSTGSPLHF,TGTGCCAGCAGTTACTCGACCGGGAGCCCCCTCCACTTT
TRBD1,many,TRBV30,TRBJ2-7,CAWGTGGSQGQYF,TGTGCCTGGGGGACAGGGGGTTCCCAGGGGCAGTACTTC
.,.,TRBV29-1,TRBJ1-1,CSVERPEFTEAFF,TGCAGCGTTGAGCGGCCGGAGTTTACTGAAGCTTTCTTT
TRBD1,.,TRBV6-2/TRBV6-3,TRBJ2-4,CASSLRQGARNIQYF,TGTGCCAGCAGCCTAAGACAGGGGGCCCGTAACATTCAGTACTTC
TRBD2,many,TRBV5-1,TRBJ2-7,CASSDPGGFSYEQYF,TGCGCCAGCAGCGATCCCGGGGGGTTCTCCTACGAGCAGTACTTC
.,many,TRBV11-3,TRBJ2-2,CASSLTPGTGELFF,TGTGCCAGCAGCTTGACCCCGGGGACCGGGGAGCTGTTTTTT
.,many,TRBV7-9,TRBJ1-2,CASSPGVYGYTF,TGTGCCAGCAGCCCGGGGGTCTATGGCTACACCTTC
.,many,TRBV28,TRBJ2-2,CASSFPGPAGTGELFF,TGTGCCAGCAGTTTTCCGGGACCCGCGGGGACCGGGGAGCTGTTTTTT
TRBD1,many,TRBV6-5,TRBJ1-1,CASSYPRSGGGVEAFF,TGTGCCAGCAGTTACCCCCGGTCAGGGGGGGGGGTTGAAGCTTTCTTT
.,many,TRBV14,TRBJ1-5,CASSQDVGTGRSNQPQHF,TGTGCCAGCAGCCAAGATGTTGGGACCGGACGGAGCAATCAGCCCCAGCATTTT
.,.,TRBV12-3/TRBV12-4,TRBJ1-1,CASALYGTEAFF,TGTGCCAGTGCCCTGTATGGCACTGAAGCTTTCTTT
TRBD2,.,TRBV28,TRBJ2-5,CASSPRLAGGQETQYF,TGTGCCAGCAGTCCGCGACTAGCGGGAGGTCAAGAGACCCAGTACTTC
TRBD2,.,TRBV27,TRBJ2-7,CASTTGGVGDEQYF,TGTGCCAGCACCACCGGGGGGGTAGGGGACGAGCAGTACTTC
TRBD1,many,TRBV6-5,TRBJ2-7,CASRRLPGQGNYEQYF,TGTGCCAGCAGGAGACTACCGGGACAGGGAAACTACGAGCAGTACTTC
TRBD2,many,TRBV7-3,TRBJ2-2,CASSPLPGLAGGNTGELFF,TGTGCCAGCAGCCCCCTTCCGGGACTAGCGGGAGGGAACACCGGGGAGCTGTTTTTT
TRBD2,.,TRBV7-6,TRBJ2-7,CASSSSGGQYEQYF,TGTGCCAGCAGCTCTAGCGGGGGGCAATACGAGCAGTACTTC
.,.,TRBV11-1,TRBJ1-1,CASSLGQIEAFF,TGTGCCAGCAGCTTAGGACAGATTGAAGCTTTCTTT
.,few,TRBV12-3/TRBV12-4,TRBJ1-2,CASSPQGNGDYGYTF,TGTGCCAGCAGTCCTCAGGGGAACGGGGACTATGGCTACACCTTC
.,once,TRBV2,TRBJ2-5,CASSYSRSQGQETQYF,TGTGCCAGCAGTTACTCGAGATCGCAGGGCCAAGAGACCCAGTACTTC
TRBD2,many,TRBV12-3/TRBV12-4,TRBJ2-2,CASSSRLTGGVGELFF,TGTGCCAGCAGTTCCCGCCTGACGGGAGGTGTCGGGGAGCTGTTTTTT
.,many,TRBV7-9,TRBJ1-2,CASSHLWTGGGGYTF,TGTGCCAGCAGCCACCTCTGGACCGGGGGAGGTGGCTACACCTTC
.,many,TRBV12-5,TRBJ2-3,CASGLERSTDTQYF,TGTGCTAGTGGTTTGGAACGGAGCACAGATACGCAGTATTTT
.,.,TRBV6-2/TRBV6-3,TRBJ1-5,CASSWAGYRNQPQHF,TGTGCCAGCAGTTGGGCAGGGTATCGCAATCAGCCCCAGCATTTT
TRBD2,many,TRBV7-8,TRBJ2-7,CAGSPGLAGGLEQYF,TGTGCCGGCAGCCCAGGACTAGCGGGAGGGCTCGAGCAGTACTTC
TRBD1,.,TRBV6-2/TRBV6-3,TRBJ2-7,CASSSQGERGLVTYEQYF,TGTGCCAGCAGTTCACAGGGGGAAAGGGGTCTGGTGACCTACGAGCAGTACTTC
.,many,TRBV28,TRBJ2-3,CASSEQGKTDTQYF,TGTGCCAGCAGTGAACAGGGTAAAACAGATACGCAGTATTTT
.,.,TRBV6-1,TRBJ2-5,CASSPGHLGRETQYF,TGTGCCAGCTCCCCCGGACACCTTGGTAGAGAGACCCAGTACTTC
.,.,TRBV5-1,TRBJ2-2,CASSPLMGAGELFF,TGCGCCAGCAGCCCCCTGATGGGCGCCGGGGAGCTGTTTTTT
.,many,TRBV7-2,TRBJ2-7,CASSASTNTYEQYF,TGTGCCAGCAGTGCATCGACTAATACCTACGAGCAGTACTTC
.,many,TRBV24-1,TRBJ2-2,CATSDPVGGRRNTGELFF,TGTGCCACCAGTGACCCAGTAGGGGGGAGAAGGAACACCGGGGAGCTGTTTTTT
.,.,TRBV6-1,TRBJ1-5,CASSEAGFWQPQHF,TGTGCCAGCAGTGAAGCAGGCTTCTGGCAGCCCCAGCATTTT
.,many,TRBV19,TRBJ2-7,CASSERTDSYEQYF,TGTGCCAGTAGTGAACGAACGGACAGCTACGAGCAGTACTTC